The clone carrying this T cell receptor (beta chain) turned up a few times. Its cognate antigen is unknown. Every bit of the isolated RNA underwent reverse transcription, so sequencing read expressed TCRB transcripts. Here immunoSEQ multiplex PCR was the method, and the copy in TCRdb shows in-frame clones only, minus some. The sample gives about 340,000 clones, around 9% of which show up once; 1% is in the top ten. This specimen comes from a study of beta chain features in type 1 diabetes. Germline loops: CDR1 SQVTM, CDR2 ANQGSEA. The CDR3 has 11 residues. Study-wide points: Patients' naive, central memory and regulatory TCRB repertoires appeared more alike than those of healthy donors. TCRB CDR3s from Type 1 diabetes patients were moderately but significantly shorter in all four CD4+ subsets. A PCR bias possibly favoring shorter templates would apply equally to patients and controls.

Sequencing input: central memory CD4+ T cells from blood. The TCR was taken from a man younger than 45 with type 1 diabetes. The chain combines TRBV29-1 with TRBJ2-5; TRBD2 is a possible D gene (6 bases). The J call is doubtful: the DNA matches TRBJ2-7 better. The CDR3: CSASRGNEQYF. Here the CDR3 DNA reads TGCAGCGCCTCCCGGGGGAACGAGCAGTACTTC.